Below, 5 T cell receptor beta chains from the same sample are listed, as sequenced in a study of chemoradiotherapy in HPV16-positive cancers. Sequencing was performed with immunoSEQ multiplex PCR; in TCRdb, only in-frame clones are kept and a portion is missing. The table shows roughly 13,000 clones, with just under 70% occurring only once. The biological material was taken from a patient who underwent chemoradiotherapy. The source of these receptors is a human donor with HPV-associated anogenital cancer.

As DNA, the CDR3 is TGTGCCAGCAGCTTGGGGGACAGGGGGCTCATGTACGTCCTGACTTTC. Protein sequence: CASSLGDRGLMYVLTF. The chain employs TRBV5-6 and TRBJ2-6; 12 nucleotides align to TRBD1. The CDR3 extends over 16 amino acids. The germline CDR1 and CDR2 sequences are SGHDT and YYEEEE. Unmatched junction bases numbered 6, after V lost 0 bases and J lost 11 bases.

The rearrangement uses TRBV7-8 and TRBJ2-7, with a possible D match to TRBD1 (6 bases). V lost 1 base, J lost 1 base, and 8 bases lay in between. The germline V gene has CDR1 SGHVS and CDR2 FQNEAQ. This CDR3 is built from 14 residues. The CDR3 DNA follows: TGTGCCAGCAGCTTAGGGACAGATTCCTACGAGCAGTACTTC. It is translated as CASSLGTDSYEQYF.

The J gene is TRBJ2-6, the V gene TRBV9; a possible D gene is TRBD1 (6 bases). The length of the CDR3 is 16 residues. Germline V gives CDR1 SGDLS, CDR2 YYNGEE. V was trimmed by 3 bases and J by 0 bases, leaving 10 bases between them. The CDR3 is CASSAAGVSGANVLTF. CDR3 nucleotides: TGTGCCAGCAGCGCCGCAGGGGTCTCTGGGGCCAACGTCCTGACTTTC.

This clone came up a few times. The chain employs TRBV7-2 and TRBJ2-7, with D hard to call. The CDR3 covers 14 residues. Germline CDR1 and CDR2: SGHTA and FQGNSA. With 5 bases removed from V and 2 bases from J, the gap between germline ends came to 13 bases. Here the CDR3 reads CASSAPGKAYEQYF. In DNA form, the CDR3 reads TGTGCCAGCAGCGCCCCGGGTAAGGCCTACGAGCAGTACTTC. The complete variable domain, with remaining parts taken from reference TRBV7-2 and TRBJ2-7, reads GAGVSQSPSNKVTEKGKDVELRCDPISGHTALYWYRQSLGQGLEFLIYFQGNSAPDKSGLPSDRFSAERTGGSVSTLTIQRTQQEDSAVYLCASSAPGKAYEQYFGPGTRLTVT.

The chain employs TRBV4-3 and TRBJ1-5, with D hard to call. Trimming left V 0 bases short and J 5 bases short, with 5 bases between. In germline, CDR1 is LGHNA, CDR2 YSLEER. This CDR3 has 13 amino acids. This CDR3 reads CASSQDGHQPQHF. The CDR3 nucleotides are TGCGCCAGCAGCCAAGATGGGCATCAGCCCCAGCATTTT.